The next 24 T cell receptor beta chains were all read from a single sample in a study of T-cell reconstitution after alpha-beta-depleted transplantation in children. This sample's TCRbeta library carried unique molecular identifier barcodes. Each CDR3 protein gets one entry after TCRdb re-called the PCR reads with MiXCR. This table has approximately 500,000 distinct CDR3 sequences, approximately 10% appearing once. Sample: PBMCs, taken before TCRalphabeta/CD19-depleted stem cell transplant. The receptor source for this set is a child aged 2-9 years with inherited bone marrow failure, due to receive a stem cell transplant.

This clonotype showed up many times. V and J are TRBV7-2 and TRBJ2-3; D remains ambiguous. Germline V gene lookup returns CDR1 SGHTA and CDR2 FQGNSA. Trimming pared 5 bases from V and 1 base from J, leaving 7 bases between. The CDR3 is 13 amino acids. This CDR3 reads CASSTTGTDTQYF. In DNA form, the CDR3 reads TGTGCCAGCAGCACGACCGGCACAGATACGCAGTATTTT. Supplemented by reference TRBV7-2 and TRBJ2-3, the full variable domain reads GAGVSQSPSNKVTEKGKDVELRCDPISGHTALYWYRQSLGQGLEFLIYFQGNSAPDKSGLPSDRFSAERTGGSVSTLTIQRTQQEDSAVYLCASSTTGTDTQYFGPGTRLTVL.

Ten or more counts support this clonotype. The chain couples TRBV24-1 to TRBJ1-5; no reliable D call. With 4 bases removed from V and 1 base from J, the gap between germline ends came to 4 bases. The CDR3 contains 13 residues. Germline V gene data show CDR1 as KGHDR and CDR2 as SFDVKD. In DNA form, the CDR3 reads TGTGCCACCAGTGACGCGAGCAATCAGCCCCAGCATTTT. Translating it yields CATSDASNQPQHF.

V gene TRBV20-1 combines with J gene TRBJ1-2; maybe TRBD1 (6 bases). Germline V gives CDR1 DFQATT, CDR2 SNEGSKA (reference sequence). CDR3 length: 11 amino acids. V lost 7 bases to trimming and J lost 4 bases, with 10 bases between them. DNA of the CDR3: TGCAGTGTTACAGGGATCTATGGCTACACCTTC. Protein: CSVTGIYGYTF.

This rearrangement joins TRBV20-1 to TRBJ1-2, with 7 bases matching TRBD1. V lost 5 bases to trimming and J lost 6 bases; unmatched junction nucleotides: 3. The germline V gene has CDR1 DFQATT and CDR2 SNEGSKA (reference sequence). The CDR3 spans 11 residues. The CDR3 reads CSALDRDGYTF. CDR3 nucleotides: TGCAGTGCTTTAGACAGGGATGGCTACACCTTC.

Many counts were recorded for this clonotype. The chain links TRBV10-3 to TRBJ2-5; D gene unclear. The CDR3 covers 12 residues. V was clipped by 7 bases and J by 4 bases, with 10 bases between them. Germline assignment: CDR1 ENHRY and CDR2 SYGVKD. The CDR3 sequence: CAITSDGETQYF. The CDR3 bases are TGTGCCATCACTTCCGACGGAGAGACCCAGTACTTC.

In this sample, this clonotype turned up many times. J is TRBJ2-7 and V is TRBV6-1; 12 positions agree with TRBD2. The trim removed 6 bases at V and 6 bases at J, leaving 9 bases unmatched. Germline CDR1 and CDR2: MNHNS and SASEGT. The CDR3 loop spans 15 amino acids. CDR3 in DNA: TGTGCCAGCAGACGGCTAGCGGGAGGGCCCGGCGAGCAGTACTTC. Its translation: CASRRLAGGPGEQYF.

Notes on this clonotype: A read error may explain this, as a much larger clone is one base away. The chain employs TRBV7-9 and TRBJ2-7; 7 positions agree with TRBD1. Germline values: CDR1 SEHNR, CDR2 FQNEAQ (reference sequence). The ends lost 4 bases at V and 5 bases at J; junction bases unmatched: 5. The CDR3 spans 13 residues. As DNA, the CDR3 is TGTGCCAGCAGCTCGGGACAGTACGACGAGCAGTACTTC. This encodes CASSSGQYDEQYF. Full variable domain (missing parts from reference TRBV7-9 and TRBJ2-7): DTGVSQNPRHKITKRGQNVTFRCDPISEHNRLYWYRQTLGQGPEFLTYFQNEAQLEKSRLLSDRFSAERPKGSFSTLEIQRTEQGDSAMYLCASSSGQYDEQYFGPGTRLTVT.

This clonotype was seen repeatedly, ten times or more. The rearrangement joins TRBV11-2 to TRBJ1-4; weak D call: TRBD1 (5 bases). CDR3 length equals 16 residues. CDR1 and CDR2 (germline): SGHAT, FQNNGV. V shed 5 bases and J shed 5 bases, with 18 bases lying between them. The CDR3 sequence: CASSPFYLGANEKLFF. The CDR3, as DNA: TGTGCCAGCAGCCCCTTTTATTTAGGGGCGAATGAAAAACTGTTTTTT.

This clonotype was seen many times. V gene TRBV12-3 or TRBV12-4 combines with J gene TRBJ2-1, with 8 positions matching TRBD1. After removal of 4 bases from V and 8 bases from J, the junction contained 7 bases not matched to a gene. CDR3 length: 14 amino acids. CDR3 region: CASSSDRGIDEQFF. The CDR3 DNA reads as TGTGCCAGCAGTTCTGACAGGGGTATCGATGAGCAGTTCTTC.

The rearrangement links TRBV10-3 to TRBJ1-6; TRBD1 aligns across 9 bases. Unmatched junction bases numbered 17, after V lost 6 bases and J lost 5 bases. The germline V gene has CDR1 ENHRY and CDR2 SYGVKD. The CDR3 contains 19 residues. The CDR3 coding sequence is TGTGCCATCAGCGCGTTCCGGGACAGGGTGTTTCCTAATAATTCACCCCTCCACTTT. This translates into CAISAFRDRVFPNNSPLHF.

The V and J genes are TRBV7-9 and TRBJ2-7; TRBD2 aligns across 7 bases. The DNA matches TRBJ2-1 better at its end, which makes the J call doubtful. The CDR3 runs to 14 residues. Germline loops: CDR1 SEHNR, CDR2 FQNEAQ (reference sequence). The CDR3 is CASSLELLAFEQFF. The CDR3 nucleotides read TGTGCCAGCAGCTTAGAGTTACTAGCGTTCGAGCAGTTCTTC.

The chain recombines TRBV19 with TRBJ2-5, with 7 bases matching TRBD2. V lost 1 base to trimming and J lost 2 bases; unmatched junction nucleotides: 10. Germline values: CDR1 LNHDA, CDR2 SQIVND (reference sequence). The CDR3 covers 17 residues. CDR3 protein: CASSIGRPGGPQETQYF. Here the CDR3 DNA reads TGTGCCAGTAGTATAGGCCGACCGGGAGGCCCACAAGAGACCCAGTACTTC.

Many counts were recorded for this clonotype. This rearrangement joins TRBV9 to TRBJ1-5; a weak D match, TRBD1 (6 bases). The V and J ends lost 0 bases and 5 bases respectively, with 6 bases between them. This CDR3 comprises 13 residues. Per the germline V gene, CDR1 is SGDLS and CDR2 is YYNGEE. The CDR3 bases are TGTGCCAGCAGCGTAGGGGGGCATCAGCCCCAGCATTTT. Its protein product is CASSVGGHQPQHF.

This clonotype was observed many times. V usage is TRBV12-3 or TRBV12-4 and J usage is TRBJ2-7; unclear D gene. V gave up 3 bases and J gave up 2 bases, with 8 bases separating them. The CDR3 runs to 13 residues. The CDR3 DNA reads TGTGCCAGCAGTTTGGGTAGCACCTACGAGCAGTACTTC. Translating it yields CASSLGSTYEQYF.

Ten or more counts support this clonotype. V gene TRBV6-2 or TRBV6-3 combines with J gene TRBJ2-6, with 8 bases aligning to TRBD2. The CDR3 runs to 16 residues. Germline V gives CDR1 MNHEY, CDR2 SVGEGT. The trim removed 2 bases at V and 3 bases at J, leaving 3 bases unmatched. The CDR3 region has the DNA TGTGCCAGCAGTTACGAGCGGGAGTTTGGGGCCAACGTCCTGACTTTC. It encodes CASSYEREFGANVLTF.

The gene calls are TRBV11-2 and TRBJ2-5; the D gene is possibly TRBD2 (6 bases). The CDR3 is 17 amino acids. Deletions cut 1 base from V and 2 bases from J, with 17 bases between. Germline V CDR1 and CDR2: SGHAT, FQNNGV. This chain's CDR3 is CASSLGILAGPQETQYF. The CDR3 nucleotides read TGTGCCAGCAGCTTAGGTATTCTTGCGGGACCACAAGAGACCCAGTACTTC.

This clonotype was recorded many times. In DNA, the CDR3 is TGTGCCAGCAGTTTATACGGGAGTAGGTACGAGCAGTACTTC. Protein product: CASSLYGSRYEQYF. The gene calls are TRBV12-3 or TRBV12-4 and TRBJ2-7, with D possibly TRBD2 on 6 matching bases. Trimming took 2 bases from V and 4 from J, leaving 12 bases between them. CDR3 length: 14 amino acids.

The sample holds one count of this clonotype. It may be a read error: a sequence one base away is much more abundant. The chain joins TRBV12-3 or TRBV12-4 to TRBJ2-7, with 7 bases that match TRBD2. The V segment lost 2 bases and the J segment 3 bases; nucleotides outside the gene matches: 10. The CDR3 is made up of 16 amino acids. CDR3 amino acids: CASSLQSGTILYEQYF. The CDR3 region has the DNA TGTGCCAGCAGTTTACAGTCGGGGACTATTCTCTACGAGCAGTACTTC.

At least ten counts were recorded for this clonotype. The chain recombines TRBV24-1 with TRBJ2-2, with D perhaps matching TRBD2 (6 bases). V dropped 6 bases and J dropped 0 bases, with 10 bases sitting between them. The length of the CDR3 is 15 residues. CDR1 is KGHDR and CDR2 is SFDVKD in the germline V gene. CDR3 loop: CATSPRDSNTGELFF. CDR3 bases: TGTGCCACCAGTCCGCGGGATTCGAACACCGGGGAGCTGTTTTTT.

This clonotype turned up a few times. The chain employs TRBV20-1 and TRBJ2-5; D uncertain. The V end lost 5 bases, the J end lost 3 bases, and 10 bases lay between the germline ends. Germline V gene sequence: CDR1 DFQATT, CDR2 SNEGSKA (reference sequence). This CDR3 comprises 12 residues. CDR3 in amino acids: CSASDFEETQYF. CDR3 DNA sequence: TGCAGTGCTTCCGATTTCGAAGAGACCCAGTACTTC.

This clonotype was counted many times. This chain links TRBV5-4 with TRBJ2-7; 9 bases align to TRBD2. V lost 3 bases, J lost 2 bases, and 6 bases stayed unmatched. CDR1 is SGHNT and CDR2 is YYREEE in the germline V gene (reference sequence). The CDR3 consists of 15 residues. The DNA for the CDR3 is TGTGCCAGCAGCTGGGGCGGGAGGGCCACCTACGAGCAGTACTTC. Translation: CASSWGGRATYEQYF.

The J gene is TRBJ1-4, the V gene TRBV19; 7 nucleotides align to TRBD1. The CDR3 runs to 15 residues. Germline CDR1 is LNHDA and CDR2 is SQIVND (reference sequence). J gave up 6 bases and V 1 base, and 5 bases lay outside the gene matches. The CDR3 sequence is CASSIGSRGYEKLFF. DNA for the CDR3: TGTGCCAGTAGTATAGGTTCCAGGGGGTATGAAAAACTGTTTTTT.

This clonotype was counted many times. The rearrangement links TRBV20-1 to TRBJ1-2; 7 nucleotides line up with TRBD1. Trimming removed 2 bases from V and 7 bases from J; junction bases left unmatched: 10. The CDR3 extends over 14 amino acids. Germline lookup yields CDR1 DFQATT and CDR2 SNEGSKA (reference sequence). The CDR3 loop is CSARPGTVLTGYTF. Here the CDR3 DNA reads TGCAGTGCTAGACCCGGGACAGTTCTGACTGGCTACACCTTC.

Notes on this clonotype: A much larger clone differs by one base, so this may be a read error. The gene calls are TRBV5-5 and TRBJ1-1, with a tentative D call TRBD1 (5 bases). V lost 4 bases and J 3 bases, leaving 7 bases between the germline ends. The CDR3 has 12 residues. Germline V CDR1 and CDR2: SGHKS, YYEKEE (reference sequence). The CDR3 DNA follows: TGTGCCAGCAGCGTAGGGGACACTGAAGCTTTCTTT. As protein: CASSVGDTEAFF.